This TCR beta chain was sequenced during a study of neurological immune-mediated disorders. A single run covered 15-18 subjects with over 180 million TCR-beta sequences. TCRdb re-analysed the 5' RACE reads in MiXCR, keeping a single row per CDR3 protein. Of 25,000 to 35,000 distinct CDR3 sequences listed, about 15% were seen once; the top ten hold around a quarter. Where libraries were unsorted, they were derived from 2 million PBMCs stored at -80 degrees C. Notes on the study in general: The greatest degree of TCR clonal expansion was observed in HTLV-1-associated myelopathy, with the lowest in multiple sclerosis, below that of healthy controls. Expanded clones shared no CDR3 amino acid sequences across subjects, suggesting private repertoires in all groups.

This CDR3 comprises 15 residues. Per germline, CDR1 DFQATT and CDR2 SNEGSKA (reference sequence). The ends were cut back, 1 base at V and 7 bases at J, with 19 bases in the middle. This clonotype has a count of ten or more. Antigen specificity is unknown. The source is a man between 70 and 80 years old in good health. Sequencing was performed on PBMCs. The chain uses TRBV20-1 and TRBJ1-2, with D uncertain. The CDR3 DNA sequence: TGCAGTGCTAGAGGGATGGGCGGAAGTCTCGGTGGCTACACCTTC. Its protein is CSARGMGGSLGGYTF.